Listed below are T cell receptor beta chains from one sample, sequenced in a study of shared clonotypes between healthy human individuals. Sequencing used immunoSEQ multiplex PCR; TCRdb keeps in-frame clones, though not all of them. The table lists about 2,500,000 clones, around nine tenths of them singletons. The sequenced sample consisted of naive CD4+ T cells sorted from blood. Receptor source: a young man in good health. Each CDR3 is given without its conserved first and last residue. A D gene is named only where the DNA matches it firmly.

d_gene,v_gene,CDR3aa
TRBD1,TRBV5-1,ASSRTGKETQY
NA,TRBV11-2,ASSYPPRNQETQY
NA,TRBV7-2,ASSSTRDTEAF
NA,TRBV6-6,ASSTNRDLPEQY
TRBD1,TRBV6-1,ASSDGQVSVYEQY
TRBD2,TRBV19,ASSTTSGRGQY
NA,TRBV19,ASSNFDTQY
TRBD1,TRBV5-6,ASSLRQGARSSYNSPLH
NA,TRBV7-2,ASSFLPGSGLEKLF
NA,TRBV5-1,ASSARQGEDTEAF
TRBD1,TRBV18,ASSTGGTSNEKLF
TRBD2,TRBV5-1,ASTPRRESGELF
NA,TRBV6-5,ASSYSTSYEQY
TRBD2,TRBV6-1,ASSEAGLAGSYEQY
NA,TRBV9,ASSVALWMENEQF
NA,TRBV4-3,ASSPLPGFTDTQY
NA,TRBV28,ASSLSITEAF
TRBD1,TRBV6-1,ASSGSGGGQPQH
TRBD1,TRBV7-2,ASSPGTGPGNTIY
TRBD2,TRBV25-1,ASTDGLAGRTGELF
TRBD1,TRBV7-8,ASSLGQGAYNEQF
NA,TRBV7-2,ASSFPRDGLSTEAF
NA,TRBV6-6,ASRQGYQPQH
NA,TRBV28,ASSFYGETQY
TRBD2,TRBV7-2,ASSRIGTSGSYNEQF
NA,TRBV30,AWTQGVLSYEQY
NA,TRBV6-5,ASSPRGGPDTQY
TRBD1,TRBV29-1,SVRTGRQY
NA,TRBV9,ASSVVGEGADTQY
TRBD2,TRBV6-5,ASSSIASGGYEQY
TRBD2,TRBV5-4,ASSLTSGSAYNEQF
NA,TRBV5-8,ASSLVRGYEQY
TRBD1,TRBV6-6,ASSPQGVQGPEQY
NA,TRBV5-1,ASSLAWGGGEKLF
NA,TRBV29-1,SAPLKSDTQY
TRBD1,TRBV5-1,ASSFAAGGSETQY
NA,TRBV28,ADQDATGNYGYT
TRBD2,TRBV6-7,ASSYRSRDYYEQY
TRBD2,TRBV11-2,ASSPRGLGDPDTQY
TRBD2,TRBV4-1,ASSQTLLAKRTQY
NA,TRBV7-3,ASRAGMNTEAF
NA,TRBV5-4,ASSPSGGVQETQY
NA,TRBV7-3,ASSPGGGQSETQY
NA,TRBV11-2,ASSNLIAKNIQY
NA,TRBV15,ATSRVYEGPYEQY
NA,TRBV5-1,ASSSGGLYNEQF
NA,TRBV30,AWSPGRNTDTQY
NA,TRBV30,AWSVLQTHGYT
TRBD2,TRBV7-2,ASSLGTSGLHAKNIQY
NA,TRBV6-1,ASSELPANTGELF
NA,TRBV11-2,ASSLTGRNQPQH
NA,TRBV5-4,ASSLGREGSYNSPLH
NA,TRBV6-6,ASSLPGGTDTQY
NA,TRBV14,ASSQAGTVGTQY
NA,TRBV6-5,ASSFLVGGGTGELF
NA,TRBV2,ASNWGRETQY
TRBD1,TRBV5-1,ASSLYGTVSYNEQF
TRBD2,TRBV10-3,ATAWTSGLSTDTQY
NA,TRBV5-1,ASSFGMDTEAF